The T cell receptor (beta chain) described here comes from a study of blood T cell repertoires in COVID-19 (dated by TCRdb to 2020 to 2021). Describing the broader study: Samples from collaborators originated in the United States, Italy and Spain and spanned both the acute and convalescent phases of COVID-19. The prospective study material was composed of cDNA or gDNA derived from T cells, B-cell-depleted T cells, or PBMCs. Samples were obtained from the ongoing ImmuneRACE study (first 160 participants) and from some 1,200 subjects provided by 6 global collaborators. A de-identified subject ID, COVID-19 status, age in years and sex were almost always included in the sample metadata. The repertoires were released in a freely available public database meant as a resource for research on the immune response to SARS-CoV-2. The dataset comprised deeply sampled blood TCRbeta repertoires from subjects exposed to, actively infected with, or recovered from COVID-19. Where available, HLA class I and class II types were obtained from metadata supplied by the sample provider rather than from assay-based typing.

Each collaborating institution followed its own protocols to collect whole blood in K2EDTA tubes. For TCRbeta analysis, collaborators shipped samples in one of three forms: frozen whole blood, isolated PBMCs, or DNA extracted from either of those sample types. To note about this clone: Which antigen it targets is not known. No much larger clonotype is one base removed from it; base qualities were not supplied.

What the research found in general, with its limitations: The amount of clinical and demographic metadata varied by source and participant and was provided uncurated.

V lost 5 bases and J lost 1 base, and the count of bases not matched to a germline gene is 9. Reading from cysteine to phenylalanine, the CDR3 counts 16 amino acids. The CDR3 DNA has 48 bases and is translated from base 1. The germline V gene sets CDR1 to SGHAT and CDR2 to FQNNGV. TCRbeta CDR3 regions were amplified from genomic DNA by means of the immunoSEQ Assay, a bias-controlled multiplex PCR. From the authors' description of their analysis: Nucleated cell counts per sample were estimated from amplification of reference gene primers within the assay. Sequence reads were collapsed and filtered to measure the absolute abundance of every unique TCRbeta CDR3 rearrangement. For each sample, productive Simpson clonality was calculated as the square root of Simpson's diversity index over productive rearrangements. This immuneACCESS table, as held by TCRdb, lists in-frame sequences with V and J called but not all clones. Of the missing ones, under half trace to an unresolved V gene in checked studies; the others have no known cause. That table supplies the V and J calls and clone size; D and trimming were determined from the DNA. Within this sample are about 110,000 clones, with 70% to 90% of them counted one time only. The ten largest make up approximately 1.3% of the sample.

The TCR was taken from a man aged 40-49 years with acute or convalescent COVID-19. Sequencing was carried out using peripheral blood. The receptor chain draws on TRBV11-2 and TRBJ2-5; 8 central bases correspond to TRBD1. The CDR3 has the sequence CASSTRQGAAQETQYF. The bases read TGTGCCAGCAGCACGAGGCAGGGGGCTGCCCAAGAGACCCAGTACTTC.